This T cell receptor (beta chain) derives from a study of control samples from healthy donors and cancer patients (dated by TCRdb to 2018 to 2020). From the cysteine through the phenylalanine, the CDR3 covers 14 amino acids. Only the CDR3 DNA stays, 42 bases, in frame from base 1. V is cut back by 6 bases and J by 5 bases, with 5 bases in the junction unmatched. CDR1 and CDR2 are drawn from the germline V gene: SNHLY, FYNNEI. Library generation was performed with the immunoSEQ multiplex PCR assay. This immuneACCESS table, as held by TCRdb, lists in-frame sequences with V and J called but not all clones. Of the missing ones, under half trace to an unresolved V gene in checked studies; the others have no known cause. This sample lists about 80,000 clones; about 79% were detected once. 11% of the sample goes to the ten largest clones. Worth noting for this clone: There is no known antigen for this receptor. No base qualities exist here, and no much larger clone lies one base off it.

The sequenced sample consisted of PBMCs. This TCR derives from a man in his 60s with head and neck cancer. Here the chain combines TRBV2 and TRBJ2-5; TRBD2 lines up with 11 middle nucleotides. DNA sequence: TGTGCCAGCAGGGGCGCTAGCGGGGGGGAGACCCAGTACTTC. This sequence encodes CASRGASGGETQYF.